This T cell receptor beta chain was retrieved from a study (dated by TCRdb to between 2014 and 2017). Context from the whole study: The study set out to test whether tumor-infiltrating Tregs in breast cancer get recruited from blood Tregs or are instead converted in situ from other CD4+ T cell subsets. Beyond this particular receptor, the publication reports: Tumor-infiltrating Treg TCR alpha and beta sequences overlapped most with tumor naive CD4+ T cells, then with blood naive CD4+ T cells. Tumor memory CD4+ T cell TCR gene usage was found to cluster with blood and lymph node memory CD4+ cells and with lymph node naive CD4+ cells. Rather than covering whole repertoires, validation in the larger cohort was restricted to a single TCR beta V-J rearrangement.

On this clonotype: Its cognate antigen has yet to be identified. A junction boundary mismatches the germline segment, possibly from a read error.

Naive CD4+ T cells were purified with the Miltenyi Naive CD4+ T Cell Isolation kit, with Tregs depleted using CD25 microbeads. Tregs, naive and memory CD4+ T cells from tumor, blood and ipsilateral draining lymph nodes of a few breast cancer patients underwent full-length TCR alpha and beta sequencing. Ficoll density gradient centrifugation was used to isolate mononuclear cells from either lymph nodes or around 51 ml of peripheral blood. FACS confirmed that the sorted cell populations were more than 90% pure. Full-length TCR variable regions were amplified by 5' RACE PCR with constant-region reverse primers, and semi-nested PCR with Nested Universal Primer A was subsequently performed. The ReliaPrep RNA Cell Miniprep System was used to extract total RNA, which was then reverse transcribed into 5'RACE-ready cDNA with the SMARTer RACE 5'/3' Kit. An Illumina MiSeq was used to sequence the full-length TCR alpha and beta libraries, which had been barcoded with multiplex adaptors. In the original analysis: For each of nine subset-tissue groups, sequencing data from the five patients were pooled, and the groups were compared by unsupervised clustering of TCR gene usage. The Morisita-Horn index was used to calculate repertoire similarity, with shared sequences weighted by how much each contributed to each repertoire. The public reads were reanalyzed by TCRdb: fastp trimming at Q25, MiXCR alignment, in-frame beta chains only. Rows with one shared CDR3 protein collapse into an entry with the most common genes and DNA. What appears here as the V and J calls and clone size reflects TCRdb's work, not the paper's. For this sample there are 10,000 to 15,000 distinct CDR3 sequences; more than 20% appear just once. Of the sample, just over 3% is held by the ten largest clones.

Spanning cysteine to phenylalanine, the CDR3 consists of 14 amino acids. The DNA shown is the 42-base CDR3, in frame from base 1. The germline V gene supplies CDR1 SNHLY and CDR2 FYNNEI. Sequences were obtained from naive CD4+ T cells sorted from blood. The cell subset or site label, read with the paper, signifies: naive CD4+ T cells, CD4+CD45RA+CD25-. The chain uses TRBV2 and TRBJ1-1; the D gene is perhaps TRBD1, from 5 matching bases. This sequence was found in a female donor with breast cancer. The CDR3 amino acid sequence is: CASSGGDSNTEAFF. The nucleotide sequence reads TGTGCCAGCAGTGGAGGGGACTCCAACACTGAGGCTTTCTTT.